The 19 T cell receptor beta chains presented below share a single source sample, sequenced in a study of blood T cell repertoires in COVID-19. Here immunoSEQ multiplex PCR was the method, and the copy in TCRdb shows in-frame clones only, minus some. The repertoire has more than 300,000 clones, 70% to 90% of them found once; the top ten carry roughly 10%. The sequencing sample was made of PBMCs or T cells enriched from blood (not recorded which). The origin of the receptors is a woman aged 18-35 years who had recovered from COVID-19.

This rearrangement joins TRBV7-8 to TRBJ1-6; 8 nucleotides line up with TRBD1. The CDR3 sequence is 15 residues long. J gave up 7 bases and V 5 bases, and 7 bases lay outside the gene matches. CDR1 SGHVS and CDR2 FQNEAQ come from the germline V gene. CDR3: CASSATQGVNSPLHF. Written as DNA, the CDR3 is TGTGCCAGCAGCGCGACACAGGGGGTAAATTCACCCCTCCACTTT.

The V gene is TRBV2, the J gene TRBJ1-2, with 7 bases lining up with TRBD1. Germline V gives CDR1 SNHLY, CDR2 FYNNEI. Trimming took 4 bases from V and 6 from J; bases not matched to a gene: 5. The CDR3 runs to 13 residues. The CDR3 DNA reads TGTGCCAGCAGTGTACGACAGGGAGATGGCTACACCTTC. It specifies CASSVRQGDGYTF. Drawing the rest from reference TRBV2 and TRBJ1-2, the complete variable domain is EPEVTQTPSHQVTQMGQEVILRCVPISNHLYFYWYRQILGQKVEFLVSFYNNEISEKSEIFDDQFSVERPDGSNFTLKIRSTKLEDSAMYFCASSVRQGDGYTFGSGTRLTVV.

This chain links TRBV3-1 (or the pseudogene TRBV3-2) with TRBJ2-1; 7 bases are a match to TRBD2. The J segment lost 3 bases and the V segment lost 0 bases, leaving 8 bases of the junction unmatched. The CDR3 is 17 residues long. Germline-derived CDR1 and CDR2 are LGHDT and YNNKEL (reference sequence). The CDR3 is CASSQETLAGFYNEQFF. The CDR3 nucleotides are TGTGCCAGCAGCCAAGAAACTTTAGCGGGCTTCTACAATGAGCAGTTCTTC.

This chain uses TRBV21-1 with TRBJ2-3; the table names TRBD2, a call not compared with the DNA. TRBV21-1 is a pseudogene. The CDR3 consists of 16 residues. This CDR3 reads CASSRLAGGPGDTQYF. DNA of the CDR3: TGTGCCAGCAGCAGATTAGCGGGGGGGCCTGGAGATACGCAGTATTTT.

The chain is built from TRBV5-1 and TRBJ1-1, with D perhaps TRBD1 (6 bases). This CDR3 has 15 amino acids. The germline V gene encodes CDR1 SGHRS and CDR2 YFSETQ. V lost 0 bases and J lost 2, with 11 bases in between. The CDR3 loop is CASSLVGQINTEAFF. The DNA for the CDR3 is TGCGCCAGCAGCTTGGTAGGACAGATCAACACTGAAGCTTTCTTT.

The chain employs TRBV18 and TRBJ2-3, with 11 bases that match TRBD2. The CDR3 is 17 amino acids. The germline V gene encodes CDR1 KGHSH and CDR2 LQKENI. The trim removed 1 base at V and 1 base at J, leaving 4 bases unmatched. Here the CDR3 DNA reads TGTGCCAGCTCACCACGGGGGACTAGCGGAGGCACAGATACGCAGTATTTT. This translates into CASSPRGTSGGTDTQYF.

This chain joins TRBV12-5 and TRBJ1-1, with 8 nucleotides matching TRBD1. Germline V CDR1 and CDR2: LGHNT, FRNRAP. V was clipped by 7 bases and J by 5 bases; unmatched bases: 6. This CDR3 comprises 13 residues. The CDR3 reads CASAQGARTEAFF. The CDR3 DNA reads as TGTGCTAGTGCCCAGGGGGCGCGGACTGAAGCTTTCTTT.

The CDR3 DNA sequence: TGTGCCAGCAGCTCCAGGACTAGCGGGAGGGTCTTCACCTACGAGCAGTACTTC. It encodes CASSSRTSGRVFTYEQYF. V and J are TRBV5-8 and TRBJ2-7; TRBD2 matches at 15 bases. The CDR3 loop spans 18 amino acids. V shed 3 bases and J 2 bases; nucleotides not matched to a gene: 9. Germline V gene data show CDR1 as SGHTS and CDR2 as YDEGEE.

V gene TRBV28 combines with J gene TRBJ2-7; TRBD1 might be the D (6 bases). The CDR3 spans 13 residues. Germline V gene sequence: CDR1 MDHEN, CDR2 SYDVKM. With 6 bases removed from V and 0 bases from J, the gap between germline ends came to 9 bases. The CDR3 nucleotides are TGTGCCAGCAGAGGACAGAACTCCTACGAGCAGTACTTC. This encodes CASRGQNSYEQYF.

Details on this clone: Germline and junction disagree at one end, which may indicate a read error. The genes are TRBV5-6 and TRBJ1-4; a weak D match, TRBD1 (6 bases). From germline, CDR1 is SGHDT and CDR2 YYEEEE. This CDR3 contains 11 residues. This chain's CDR3 is CASSLSGTQSF. The CDR3 coding sequence is TGTGCCAGCAGCCTATCCGGGACACAAAGTTTT. Variable domain in full (rest from reference TRBV5-6 and TRBJ1-4): DAGVTQSPTHLIKTRGQQVTLRCSPKSGHDTVSWYQQALGQGPQFIFQYYEEEERQRGNFPDRFSGHQFPNYSSELNVNALLLGDSALYLCASSLSGTQSFGSGTQLSVL.

The chain recombines TRBV6-5 with TRBJ2-1; no clear D gene. The germline CDR1 and CDR2 sequences are MNHEY and SVGAGI. Trimming took off 2 bases at V and 7 bases at J, with 9 bases between the two ends. The CDR3 sequence is 13 residues long. CDR3 loop: CASSYSSRNEQFF. The CDR3, as DNA: TGTGCCAGCAGTTACAGTTCTAGAAATGAGCAGTTCTTC.

The rearrangement links TRBV13 to TRBJ1-3; TRBD1 matches at 8 bases. Trimming took 5 bases from V and 7 from J; bases not matched to a gene: 10. The CDR3 loop spans 15 amino acids. CDR1 and CDR2 (germline): PRHDT, FYEKMQ (reference sequence). CDR3 bases: TGTGCCAGCAGCAAACCCCAGGGGGCATCGAACACCATATATTTT. Protein product: CASSKPQGASNTIYF.

The V gene is TRBV7-9, the J gene TRBJ2-7; tentatively, D is TRBD2 (7 bases). The ends were cut back, 5 bases at V and 5 bases at J, with 16 bases in the middle. This CDR3 contains 14 residues. Germline V CDR1 and CDR2: SEHNR, FQNEAQ (reference sequence). The CDR3 spells CASSQGGGWDEQYF. CDR3 in DNA: TGTGCCAGCAGCCAGGGAGGGGGTTGGGACGAGCAGTACTTC. Full variable domain (outside the CDR3, taken from reference TRBV7-9 and TRBJ2-7): DTGVSQNPRHKITKRGQNVTFRCDPISEHNRLYWYRQTLGQGPEFLTYFQNEAQLEKSRLLSDRFSAERPKGSFSTLEIQRTEQGDSAMYLCASSQGGGWDEQYFGPGTRLTVT.

This clone was seen just once. J is TRBJ2-7 and V is TRBV6-6; TRBD1 matches at 9 bases. The length of the CDR3 is 15 residues. Germline V lookup: CDR1 MNHNY, CDR2 SVGAGI (reference sequence). V shed 5 bases, J shed 1 base, and the junction held 6 bases outside the gene matches. CDR3 sequence reads: CASSLTGTGSYEQYF. CDR3 bases: TGTGCCAGCAGTCTGACCGGGACAGGGTCCTACGAGCAGTACTTC.

The genes are TRBV15 and TRBJ1-1, with D maybe TRBD1 (5 bases). The CDR3 is 15 amino acids. The germline V gene has CDR1 LNHNV and CDR2 YYDKDF (reference sequence). V was pared by 1 base and J by 8 bases, with 17 bases between. The CDR3: CATSRGGLKGVEAFF. The CDR3 nucleotides are TGTGCCACCAGCAGAGGTGGGCTTAAAGGGGTGGAAGCTTTCTTT.

V is TRBV24-1 and J is TRBJ2-3; D is uncertain. The length of the CDR3 is 17 residues. Looked up from germline, CDR1 is KGHDR and CDR2 is SFDVKD. V shed 4 bases and J shed 0 bases, with 16 bases lying between them. CDR3 amino acids: CATSDPPGLTSTDTQYF. Written as DNA, the CDR3 is TGTGCCACCAGTGACCCCCCTGGGCTCACAAGCACAGATACGCAGTATTTT.

This chain links TRBV19 with TRBJ1-5, with a tentative D call TRBD1 (6 bases). There are 13 residues in the CDR3. V lost 5 bases, J lost 7 bases, and 12 bases lay in between. Per the germline V gene, CDR1 is LNHDA and CDR2 is SQIVND (reference sequence). The CDR3 bases are TGTGCCAGTAGTCCAGGGGTACGGCAGCCCCAGCATTTT. Encoded protein: CASSPGVRQPQHF. Combining the CDR3 with reference TRBV19 and TRBJ1-5 gives the whole variable domain DGGITQSPKYLFRKEGQNVTLSCEQNLNHDAMYWYRQDPGQGLRLIYYSQIVNDFQKGDIAEGYSVSREKKESFPLTVTSAQKNPTAFYLCASSPGVRQPQHFGDGTRLSIL.

DNA for the CDR3: TGCGCCAGCAGCTCCTTGGGGACAGGTGATGAAAAACTGTTTTTT. It is translated as CASSSLGTGDEKLFF. The chain recombines TRBV5-1 with TRBJ1-4; TRBD1 matches 8 bases. Germline lookup yields CDR1 SGHRS and CDR2 YFSETQ. This CDR3 spans 15 amino acids. V shed 3 bases, J shed 6 bases, and the junction held 7 bases outside the gene matches.

The V gene is TRBV28, the J gene TRBJ1-2, with TRBD1 matching 10 bases. CDR1 is MDHEN, CDR2 SYDVKM, per germline. This CDR3 region has 15 residues. Trimming at V came to 3 bases and at J to 5 bases, leaving 6 bases not matched to a gene. In nucleotides, the CDR3 is TGTGCCAGCAGTTTCTCCGGGACAGGGGAATATGGCTACACCTTC. As protein: CASSFSGTGEYGYTF.